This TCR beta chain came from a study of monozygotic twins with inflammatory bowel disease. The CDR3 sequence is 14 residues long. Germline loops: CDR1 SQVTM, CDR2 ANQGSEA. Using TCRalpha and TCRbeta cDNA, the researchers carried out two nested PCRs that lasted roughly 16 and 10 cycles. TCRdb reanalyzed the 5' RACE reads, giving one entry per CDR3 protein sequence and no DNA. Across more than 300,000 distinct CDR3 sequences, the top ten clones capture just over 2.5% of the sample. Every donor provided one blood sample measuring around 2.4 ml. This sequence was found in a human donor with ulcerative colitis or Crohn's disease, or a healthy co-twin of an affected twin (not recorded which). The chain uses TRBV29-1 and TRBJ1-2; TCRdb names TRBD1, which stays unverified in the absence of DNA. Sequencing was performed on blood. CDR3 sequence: CSVLDTPGEYGYTF.